The 10 T cell receptor beta chains below were found in one sample sequenced in a study of T cells in Graves' hyperthyroidism and ophthalmopathy. The CDR3 regions of TCR beta were amplified from RNA transcripts. HTBI primers were used for first-round RT-PCR of the TCR CDR3. TCRdb re-analysed the multiplex PCR reads in MiXCR, keeping a single row per CDR3 protein. The sample carries over 700,000 distinct CDR3 sequences, 30% to 40% recorded once. The sample consisted of blood. These receptors were collected from a woman between 35 and 50 years old with Graves' hyperthyroidism.

The chain recombines TRBV20-1 with TRBJ2-1, with D unclear. The CDR3 contains 16 residues. Looked up from germline, CDR1 is DFQATT and CDR2 is SNEGSKA (reference sequence). V lost 1 base to trimming and J lost 0 bases, with 13 bases between them. As DNA, the CDR3 is TGCAGTGCTAGAGCCCCACTGATAAGCTCCTACAATGAGCAGTTCTTC. Encoded protein: CSARAPLISSYNEQFF.

This clonotype was counted only a few times. V usage is TRBV6-1 and J usage is TRBJ2-2; possible D gene TRBD1, 7 bases. Germline V gene sequence: CDR1 MNHNS, CDR2 SASEGT. Trimming cost V 6 bases and J 1 base, with 12 bases left between them. This CDR3 has 15 residues. The CDR3 region has the DNA TGTGCCAGCAGACGACAGGGAGGGAACACCGGGGAGCTGTTTTTT. It specifies CASRRQGGNTGELFF.

This clonotype was seen a few times. The chain is built from TRBV5-1 and TRBJ2-3; tentatively, D is TRBD1 or TRBD2 (5 bases each). The V and J ends lost 4 bases and 1 base respectively, with 13 bases between them. The CDR3 runs to 15 residues. From germline, CDR1 is SGHRS and CDR2 YFSETQ. CDR3 in amino acids: CASSLGAEGTDTQYF. The CDR3 DNA is TGCGCCAGCAGCCTCGGGGCAGAAGGCACAGATACGCAGTATTTT.

In the case of this clonotype: Its ends do not fully match the called genes, so a read error is possible. The chain uses TRBV7-2 and TRBJ1-4; 8 bases align to TRBD1. The CDR3 runs 14 residues. The germline V gene encodes CDR1 SGHTA and CDR2 FQGNSA. The CDR3: CASSLRDRSEKLLF. As DNA, the CDR3 is TGTGCCAGCAGCTTACGGGACAGGTCGGAAAAACTGCTTTTT.

This clonotype was detected once. V gene TRBV15 combines with J gene TRBJ1-3; perhaps TRBD1 as D (5 bases). The CDR3 runs to 16 residues. The V end lost 2 bases, the J end lost 0 bases, and 11 bases lay between the germline ends. Germline loops: CDR1 LNHNV, CDR2 YYDKDF (reference sequence). The DNA for the CDR3 is TGTGCCACCAGCAGACAGGACATGCCCTCTGGAAACACCATATATTTT. Translated: CATSRQDMPSGNTIYF.

This clonotype was seen at least ten times. The chain recombines TRBV29-1 with TRBJ1-5; perhaps TRBD1 as D (5 bases). The germline gives CDR1 SQVTM, CDR2 ANQGSEA. CDR3 size: 15 residues. The ends were cut back, 4 bases at V and 3 bases at J, with 16 bases in the middle. This CDR3 reads CSVAYNSGINQPQHF. The CDR3 bases are TGCAGCGTTGCCTATAACTCAGGGATCAATCAGCCCCAGCATTTT.

The chain joins TRBV5-1 to TRBJ1-5, with D uncertain. The length of the CDR3 is 14 residues. Germline CDR1 is SGHRS and CDR2 is YFSETQ. V was cut by 1 base and J by 3 bases, with 8 bases left in between. CDR3 in DNA: TGCGCCAGCAGCTTGCCGGGAATCAATCAGCCCCAGCATTTT. Protein: CASSLPGINQPQHF.

The CDR3 DNA reads TGTGCCAGCAGCCAAGCGGACAGGGTGAACACTGAAGCTTTCTTT. Amino acids: CASSQADRVNTEAFF. V is TRBV2 and J is TRBJ1-1; 8 nucleotides match TRBD1. Trimming removed 6 bases from V and 0 bases from J; junction bases left unmatched: 6. Germline values: CDR1 SNHLY, CDR2 FYNNEI. The CDR3 sequence is 15 residues long.

This clonotype came up a few times. The rearrangement uses TRBV6-6 and TRBJ1-2; 7 nucleotides agree with TRBD1. The CDR3 extends over 15 amino acids. With 7 bases clipped from V and 0 bases from J, the junction kept 8 bases outside the gene matches. The germline V gene has CDR1 MNHNY and CDR2 SVGAGI (reference sequence). The CDR3 region has the DNA TGTGCCAGCATGTCCGGGACAGCAGCTAACTATGGCTACACCTTC. This codes for CASMSGTAANYGYTF.

In this sample, this clonotype turned up many times. The chain combines TRBV7-8 with TRBJ1-5; D gene ambiguous. CDR3 length equals 15 residues. Germline CDR1 reads SGHVS; CDR2 reads FQNEAQ. The V end lost 5 bases, the J end lost 4 bases, and 15 bases lay between the germline ends. CDR3 in amino acids: CASSNERDRNQPQHF. The CDR3 nucleotides are TGTGCCAGCAGCAACGAAAGAGATAGGAATCAGCCCCAGCATTTT.